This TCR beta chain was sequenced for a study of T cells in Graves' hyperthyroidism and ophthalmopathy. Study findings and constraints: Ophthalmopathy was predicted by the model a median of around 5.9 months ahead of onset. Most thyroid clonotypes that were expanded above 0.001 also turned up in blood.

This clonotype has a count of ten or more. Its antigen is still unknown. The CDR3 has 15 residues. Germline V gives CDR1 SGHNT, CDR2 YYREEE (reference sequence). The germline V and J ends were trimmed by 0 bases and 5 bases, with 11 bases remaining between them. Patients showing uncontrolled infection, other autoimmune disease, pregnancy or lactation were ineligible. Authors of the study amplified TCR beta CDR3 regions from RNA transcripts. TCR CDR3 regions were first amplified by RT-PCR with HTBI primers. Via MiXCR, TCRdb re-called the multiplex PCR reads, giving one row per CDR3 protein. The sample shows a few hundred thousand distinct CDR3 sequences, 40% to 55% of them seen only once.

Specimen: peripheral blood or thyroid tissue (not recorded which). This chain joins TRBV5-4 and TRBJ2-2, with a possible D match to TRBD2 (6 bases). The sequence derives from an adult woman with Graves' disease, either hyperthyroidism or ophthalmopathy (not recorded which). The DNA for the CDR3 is TGTGCCAGCAGCTTGGGTCCGGGAGAGACCGGGGAGCTGTTTTTT. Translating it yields CASSLGPGETGELFF. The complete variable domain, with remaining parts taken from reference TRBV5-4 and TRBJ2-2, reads ETGVTQSPTHLIKTRGQQVTLRCSSQSGHNTVSWYQQALGQGPQFIFQYYREEENGRGNFPPRFSGLQFPNYSSELNVNALELDDSALYLCASSLGPGETGELFFGEGSRLTVL.